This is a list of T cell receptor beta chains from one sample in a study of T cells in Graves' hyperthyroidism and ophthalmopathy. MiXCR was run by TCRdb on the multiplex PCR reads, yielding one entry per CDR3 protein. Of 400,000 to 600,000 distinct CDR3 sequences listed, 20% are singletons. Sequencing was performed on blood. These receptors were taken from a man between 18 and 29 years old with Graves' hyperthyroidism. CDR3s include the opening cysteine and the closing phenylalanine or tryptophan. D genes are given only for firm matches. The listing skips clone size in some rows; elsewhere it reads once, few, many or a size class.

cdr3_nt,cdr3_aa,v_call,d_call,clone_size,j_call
TGTGCCAGCAGTGCCCTAGCGGCCAACACCGGGGAGCTGTTTTTT,CASSALAANTGELFF,TRBV6-1,TRBD2,NA,TRBJ2-2
TGTGCCAGCAGCTTAGATCACAGAAAAGCCTACGAGCAGTACTTC,CASSLDHRKAYEQYF,TRBV11-3,NA,NA,TRBJ2-7
TGTGCCATCAGGGGGTTTGGCACTGAAGCTTTCTTT,CAIRGFGTEAFF,TRBV12-3/TRBV12-4,TRBD1,many,TRBJ1-1
TGTGCCAGCACCAGTCATTGGAACACTGAAGCTTTCTTT,CASTSHWNTEAFF,TRBV2,NA,NA,TRBJ1-1
TGTGCCAGCAGCCCAAAGGGACAGGGGGTCGGTTCCACTGAAGCTTTCTTT,CASSPKGQGVGSTEAFF,TRBV7-8,TRBD1,few,TRBJ1-1
TGCGCCAGCAGCCAGGGCACCGGGACAGAAGCTTTCTTT,CASSQGTGTEAFF,TRBV4-1,NA,many,TRBJ1-1
TGTGCCAGCAGTTTAGCCTCCGCTACGTATGGCTACACCTTC,CASSLASATYGYTF,TRBV28,NA,many,TRBJ1-2
TGTGCCAGCACACCTGGACAGGGAGACTACGAGCAGTACTTC,CASTPGQGDYEQYF,TRBV6-1,TRBD1,many,TRBJ2-7
TGTGCCAGCAGTGAAGCGCATTATCAGCCCCAGCATTTT,CASSEAHYQPQHF,TRBV6-1,NA,many,TRBJ1-5
TGCAGTGCTAGTGCGGGGGTAAATCAGCCCCAGCATTTT,CSASAGVNQPQHF,TRBV20-1,NA,few,TRBJ1-5
TGTGCCAGCACCTTGGGCGGGGGTTTAACTGAAGCTTTCTTT,CASTLGGGLTEAFF,TRBV12-3/TRBV12-4,NA,NA,TRBJ1-1
TGTGCTAGTGCATCTGCGGCAGGGTTTGGCGGCTACACCTTC,CASASAAGFGGYTF,TRBV12-5,NA,many,TRBJ1-2
TGTGCCAGTAGTATAGGGTCAGCCATGAACACTGAAGCTTTCTTT,CASSIGSAMNTEAFF,TRBV19,NA,many,TRBJ1-1
TGTGCCAGCAGCTTCCTGGACAGGGGGCATGGCAATCAGCCCCAGCATTTT,CASSFLDRGHGNQPQHF,TRBV28,TRBD1,many,TRBJ1-5
TGTGCCAGCAGTTCTCAGGGTGGCTACACCTTC,CASSSQGGYTF,TRBV12-3/TRBV12-4,NA,many,TRBJ1-2
TGTGCCAGCAGTGAAGCGCTGGCGAATTTGGTCGCCACCTACGAGCAGTACTTC,CASSEALANLVATYEQYF,TRBV2,NA,NA,TRBJ2-7
TGTGCCAGCAGCTTAGCGGGGGGGGCGAGTGGCTACACCTTC,CASSLAGGASGYTF,TRBV7-8,NA,many,TRBJ1-2
TGCAGCGGGACCGGGACAGGGGACACTGAAGCTTTCTTT,CSGTGTGDTEAFF,TRBV29-1,TRBD1,many,TRBJ1-1
TGCAGTGCTAGGTCCGTGACAGAGAGAGGGACCCAGTACTTC,CSARSVTERGTQYF,TRBV20-1,NA,many,TRBJ2-5
TGTGCCAGCAGCTTAGGCCTCGGGGGAGGGGAGACCCAGTACTTC,CASSLGLGGGETQYF,TRBV11-2,TRBD2,many,TRBJ2-5
TGCAGTGCGGAGGGAGAAGGGCAGCCCCAGCATTTT,CSAEGEGQPQHF,TRBV20-1,NA,many,TRBJ1-5
TGCAGTGCTAGCACTAGGACAGGGCCTTATGGCTACACCTTC,CSASTRTGPYGYTF,TRBV20-1,TRBD1,many,TRBJ1-2
TGTGCCAGCAGCCTCGCGCTCGGACACACTGAAGCTTTCTTT,CASSLALGHTEAFF,TRBV11-2,NA,many,TRBJ1-1
TGTGCCAGCAGTGAACCGGAGGGATCGGCTGTCACTGAAGCTTTCTTT,CASSEPEGSAVTEAFF,TRBV6-1,NA,once,TRBJ1-1
TGTGCCAGCAGTTTATCCGGACACACTGAAGCTTTCTTT,CASSLSGHTEAFF,TRBV27,NA,many,TRBJ1-1
TGCAGTGCTAGAGATTTGACGGGGGGACAAGAGACCCAGTACTTC,CSARDLTGGQETQYF,TRBV20-1,TRBD2,many,TRBJ2-5
TGTGCCAGCAGCCTTCAACCGGGATTGGGACAGGCTGTTTCCGGCGAGCAGTACTTC,CASSLQPGLGQAVSGEQYF,TRBV6-2/TRBV6-3,TRBD1,many,TRBJ2-7
TGTGCCAGCAACCAGGGGCGGGAGACCCAGTACTTC,CASNQGRETQYF,TRBV12-3/TRBV12-4,NA,once,TRBJ2-5
TGTGCCAGCAGTGATCGAGGAGACAGGGTCGACGAGCAGTACTTC,CASSDRGDRVDEQYF,TRBV12-3/TRBV12-4,TRBD1,NA,TRBJ2-7
TGTGCCAGTGGAAAGGGACAGTACACCGGGGAGCTGTTTTTT,CASGKGQYTGELFF,TRBV19,TRBD1,few,TRBJ2-2
TGTGCCAGCAGAACGCCCAGGGTCAGCCACGAGCAGTACTTC,CASRTPRVSHEQYF,TRBV28,NA,many,TRBJ2-7
TGTGCCAGCAGTTCCGGACAGGTCGCGGATGAAGGAGGCTACACCTTC,CASSSGQVADEGGYTF,TRBV12-3/TRBV12-4,TRBD1,many,TRBJ1-2
TGTGCCAGCAGTTTAACGGACAGGGTCTTTGGCTACACCTTC,CASSLTDRVFGYTF,TRBV12-3/TRBV12-4,TRBD1,NA,TRBJ1-2
TGTGCCAGCAGCCGGCCCGGGACACATCTTGGTGGCTACACCTTC,CASSRPGTHLGGYTF,TRBV12-3/TRBV12-4,NA,NA,TRBJ1-2
TGTGCCAGCCAGGTCTCTTCTGAAGCTTTCTTT,CASQVSSEAFF,TRBV6-4,NA,many,TRBJ1-1
TGTGCCAGCAGTGAGGTTCTCCGATATGGCTACACCTTC,CASSEVLRYGYTF,TRBV6-1,NA,NA,TRBJ1-2
TGTGCCGCGAGGGGGGTCAACGGGTTTTCTGAAGCTTTCTTT,CAARGVNGFSEAFF,TRBV19,NA,many,TRBJ1-1
TGCAGTGCAAAAGGACCGAGCCACTCCTACGAGCAGTACTTC,CSAKGPSHSYEQYF,TRBV20-1,NA,NA,TRBJ2-7
TGTGCCTGGGCACAGGAAAGGAACACTGAAGCTTTCTTT,CAWAQERNTEAFF,TRBV30,NA,NA,TRBJ1-1
TGCAGTGCTAGAGATGGGAGAGGGGGCGATGGACAGCCCCAGCATTTT,CSARDGRGGDGQPQHF,TRBV20-1,TRBD1,many,TRBJ1-5
TGTGCCAGCAGTTTGGGATTTTTCGAGCAGTACTTC,CASSLGFFEQYF,TRBV12-3/TRBV12-4,NA,NA,TRBJ2-7
TGCAGTGCTAGACCAATCCCCGGACTAGTACATATTAAAAACATTCAGTACTTC,CSARPIPGLVHIKNIQYF,TRBV20-1,TRBD2,many,TRBJ2-4
TGTGCCAGCAGCCCGGGACTAGCGGGGGGTACCGGGGAGCTGTTTTTT,CASSPGLAGGTGELFF,TRBV11-2,TRBD2,NA,TRBJ2-2